This T cell receptor beta chain was identified during a study of blood T cell repertoires in COVID-19. Study context: Samples of COVID-19 (acute and convalescent) were obtained from the United States, Italy and Spain.

Germline V lookup: CDR1 MDHEN, CDR2 SYDVKM. The CDR3 is 14 residues long. Trimming shortened V by 6 bases and J by 7 bases, and 15 bases separated the two germline ends. This clone was seen once. Profiled with immunoSEQ multiplex PCR; TCRdb holds only in-frame clones, not every one. The sample contains about 40,000 clones, 82% of which appear only once. The sequence came from a woman between 65 and 79 years old with acute or convalescent COVID-19. The source material was peripheral blood. This chain joins TRBV28 and TRBJ1-4; no clear D. The DNA for the CDR3 is TGTGCCAGCAGCCCCGGAGGGAGGCCTGAAAAACTGTTTTTT. This gives the protein CASSPGGRPEKLFF.